This is a list of T cell receptor beta chains from one sample in a study of shared clonotypes between healthy human individuals. Produced via immunoSEQ multiplex PCR; TCRdb's table is partial and in-frame only. The sample holds hundreds of thousands of clones, approximately 80% seen once. Sequenced input: PBMCs. The receptors here all came from a woman in her thirties or forties in good health. Some clones in this sample may be carry-over from other donors' samples. CDR3s include the opening cysteine and the closing phenylalanine or tryptophan. The D gene is left open where the match is weak. Size tells how often a clone was seen (once, few, many) or the class of an expanded clone, and some rows leave it out.

>TRBV30|TRBD2|many|TRBJ2-7
TGTGCCTGGAGTGTACCCGGGGGAGGGTACGAGCAGTACTTC
CAWSVPGGGYEQYF
>TRBV28|-|once|TRBJ1-5
TGTGCCAGCAGTCCCGCACGACAGGTTTCCAATCAGCCCCAGCATTTT
CASSPARQVSNQPQHF
>TRBV28|TRBD2|-|TRBJ2-1
TGTGCCAGCAGGGCGTCGGGGGGCAATGAGCAGTTCTTC
CASRASGGNEQFF
>TRBV23-1|TRBD1|few|TRBJ1-2
TGCGCCAGCAGTCCAAGGGACAGGGAAATCAAAGAACATGGCTACACCTTC
CASSPRDREIKEHGYTF
>TRBV2|TRBD1|few|TRBJ2-7
TGTGCCAGCAGTGAAGGGGGGACAGGGCACCACGAGCAGTACTTC
CASSEGGTGHHEQYF
>TRBV18|TRBD2|-|TRBJ2-7
TGTGCCAGCTCCCTCAGGACTAGCGGGAGCTCCAACGAGCAGTACTTC
CASSLRTSGSSNEQYF
>TRBV29-1|-|many|TRBJ2-7
TGCAGCGTTGAATTGGACAGAAACGAGCAGTACTTC
CSVELDRNEQYF
>TRBV7-8|TRBD2|-|TRBJ2-5
TGTGCCAGCAGCCCTTCCAGGAGCGGGAGTGGAGAGACCCAGTACTTC
CASSPSRSGSGETQYF
>TRBV28|-|-|TRBJ1-1
TGTGCCAGCAGTTCGGCAGGGCCATTGAACACTGAAGCTTTCTTT
CASSSAGPLNTEAFF
>TRBV6-6|-|-|TRBJ1-3
TGTGCCAGCCAAACGGTTGGGGGAGCCGGAAACACCATATATTTT
CASQTVGGAGNTIYF
>TRBV6-1|-|-|TRBJ1-5
TGTGCCAGCAGTGACCTATCTGAGCAGCCCCAGCATTTT
CASSDLSEQPQHF
>TRBV28|TRBD1|-|TRBJ1-4
TGTGCCAGCAGCTCGGGACAGGGGGAAAATGAAAAACTGTTTTTT
CASSSGQGENEKLFF
>TRBV12-5|-|once|TRBJ1-2
TGTGCTAGTGGTCGGGAAACGGGGGTTTATGGCTACACCTTC
CASGRETGVYGYTF
>TRBV27|-|-|TRBJ1-1
TGTGCCAGCAGTTTGAACAGGGCACAAGCTGAAGCTTTCTTT
CASSLNRAQAEAFF
>TRBV28|-|-|TRBJ2-7
TGTGCCACCCAAGGGTCTTTCGAATCCTACGAGCAGTACTTC
CATQGSFESYEQYF
>TRBV19|-|-|TRBJ2-1
TGTGCCAGTAGTATACAGAGTACCTACAATGAGCAGTTCTTC
CASSIQSTYNEQFF
>TRBV5-6|TRBD1|-|TRBJ1-5
TGTGCCAGCAGCTTCCGGGACAGGGGTGAGCCCCAGCATTTT
CASSFRDRGEPQHF
>TRBV5-6|-|-|TRBJ1-1
TGTGCCAGCAGCTTGCGGGGGCTGGGAGCATTAGAAGCTTTCTTT
CASSLRGLGALEAFF
>TRBV28|TRBD1|-|TRBJ1-1
TGTGCCAGCAACCCGCCCGGAACCGGGACAGACACTGAAGCTTTCTTT
CASNPPGTGTDTEAFF
>TRBV5-1|TRBD2|few|TRBJ2-7
TGCGCCAGCAGCTTCCCTAGCGGGAGGTACGAGCAGTACTTC
CASSFPSGRYEQYF
>TRBV27|-|-|TRBJ2-7
TGTGCCAGCAGTTCTAGGAGGGACCCCGAGTACGAGCAGTACTTC
CASSSRRDPEYEQYF
>TRBV7-9|TRBD2|-|TRBJ2-1
TGTGCCAGCAGCTTACCCGGACTAGCGGGGACGGGTGAGCAGTTCTTC
CASSLPGLAGTGEQFF
>TRBV2|-|few|TRBJ2-2
TGTGCCAGCAGGGGTGACTCCGGGGAGCTGTTTTTT
CASRGDSGELFF
>TRBV30|-|-|TRBJ2-3
TGTGCCTGGAGCATGCAAGGGGGCACAGATACGCAGTATTTT
CAWSMQGGTDTQYF
>TRBV28|-|-|TRBJ1-5
TGTGCCAGCAGTCCAACACAGGGAGGTCAGCCCCAGCATTTT
CASSPTQGGQPQHF
>TRBV5-4|TRBD1|few|TRBJ2-7
TGTGCCAGCAGCCCTAACAGGGGAAACTCCTACGAGCAGTACTTC
CASSPNRGNSYEQYF
>TRBV9|TRBD2|-|TRBJ2-5
TGTGCCAGCAGCGTAGAAACTAGCGAACAAGAGACCCAGTACTTC
CASSVETSEQETQYF
>TRBV9|-|-|TRBJ2-1
TGTGCCAGCAGCGTCGACGCAGGGGACAATGAGCAGTTCTTC
CASSVDAGDNEQFF
>TRBV18|-|-|TRBJ1-1
TGTGCCAGCTCACCGTCCGTGAACAGGGACACTGAAGCTTTCTTT
CASSPSVNRDTEAFF
>TRBV5-1|-|-|TRBJ2-4
TGCGCCAGCAGCTCCCGACAGGCACTAGCCAAAAACATTCAGTACTTC
CASSSRQALAKNIQYF
>TRBV4-1|-|few|TRBJ1-2
TGCGCCAGCAGCCAAGCTGGTCAGCTTGGAGGCTACACCTTC
CASSQAGQLGGYTF
>TRBV7-2|-|-|TRBJ2-3
TGTGCCAGCAGCTCCTCACAAACGCAGTATTTT
CASSSSQTQYF
>TRBV5-1|-|once|TRBJ2-3
TGCGCCAGCAGCAAAACAGGAGAAGATACGCAGTATTTT
CASSKTGEDTQYF
>TRBV28|-|-|TRBJ2-3
TGTGCCAGCAGCCCCCCCCAGGGCCTTGCAGATACGCAGTATTTT
CASSPPQGLADTQYF
>TRBV25-1|TRBD2|-|TRBJ2-5
TGTGCCAGCAACTCGGCTAGCGGGGATCAAGAGACCCAGTACTTC
CASNSASGDQETQYF
>TRBV4-1|TRBD2|-|TRBJ2-1
TGCGCCAGCAGCCAGCCGACTAGCGGGAGGGTTGATGAGCAGTTCTTC
CASSQPTSGRVDEQFF
>TRBV6-4|TRBD1|-|TRBJ1-4
TGTGCCAGCAGAACGGGACAGGGTAATGAAAAACTGTTTTTT
CASRTGQGNEKLFF
>TRBV5-1|TRBD2|-|TRBJ2-1
TGCGCCAGCATCGCTTTAGCGGGGGCTTACAATGAGCAGTTCTTC
CASIALAGAYNEQFF
>TRBV28|-|-|TRBJ2-7
TGTGCCAGCAGGCCCCAGGGGGGCGGGATGTTTTACGAGCAGTACTTC
CASRPQGGGMFYEQYF
>TRBV30|TRBD2|-|TRBJ2-7
TGTGCCTGGAGTCACGGACTAGCGGGAGGGTACGGCGAGCAGTACTTC
CAWSHGLAGGYGEQYF
>TRBV6-1|-|many|TRBJ2-3
TGTGCCAGCCTACTAGCAGACGTCCCAGATACGCAGTATTTT
CASLLADVPDTQYF
>TRBV7-9|-|-|TRBJ2-1
TGTGCCAGCAGCCGTAGCGGTAGCTCCTACAATGAGCAGTTCTTC
CASSRSGSSYNEQFF
>TRBV11-3|TRBD1|-|TRBJ1-3
TGTGCCAGCAGCTCCGGGACAGGGGCTGGAAACACCATATATTTT
CASSSGTGAGNTIYF
>TRBV5-1|-|-|TRBJ2-3
TGCGCCAGCAGCTTGGGTGCAGGGGGGTATGGAGATACGCAGTATTTT
CASSLGAGGYGDTQYF
>TRBV29-1|TRBD1|-|TRBJ1-2
TGCAGCGTTGCAGCACAGGGGGCGTATGGCTACACCTTC
CSVAAQGAYGYTF
>TRBV18|-|-|TRBJ1-2
TGTGCCAGCTCACGAAGGGGCGCAGGGGAAAACTATGGCTACACCTTC
CASSRRGAGENYGYTF
>TRBV7-3|TRBD2|many|TRBJ2-5
TGTGCCAGCAGCACAGGGACTAGCGGATCAGAGACCCAGTACTTC
CASSTGTSGSETQYF
>TRBV6-5|-|-|TRBJ1-6
TGTGCCAGCAGGCGGGATCTTAATTCACCCCTCCACTTT
CASRRDLNSPLHF
>TRBV28|TRBD1|-|TRBJ1-1
TGTGCCAGCAGCAGGGGGCAGAACACTGAAGCTTTCTTT
CASSRGQNTEAFF
>TRBV11-2|TRBD1|-|TRBJ2-7
TGTGCCAGCAGCCGTTTACAGGGGGCATACGAGCAGTACTTC
CASSRLQGAYEQYF
>TRBV19|-|-|TRBJ1-1
TGTGCCAGTAGTATAGATCAGTGGGTTTCCTCGAACACTGAAGCTTTCTTT
CASSIDQWVSSNTEAFF
>TRBV6-5|TRBD1|-|TRBJ2-7
TGTGCCAGCAGCCGGACAGGGGGGACCTACGAGCAGTACTTC
CASSRTGGTYEQYF
>TRBV4-2|TRBD2|-|TRBJ2-1
TGTGCCAGCAGCTCCGGCGTGCGGGAGGGTCCGAATGAGCAGTTCTTC
CASSSGVREGPNEQFF
>TRBV7-6|TRBD1|-|TRBJ1-3
TGTGCCAGCAGCCCTTCAGGGGGACAAAGTGGAAACACCATATATTTT
CASSPSGGQSGNTIYF
>TRBV29-1|-|-|TRBJ2-3
TGCAGCGTTGACGACCTGTATACGCAGTATTTT
CSVDDLYTQYF
>TRBV5-1|-|-|TRBJ1-3
TGCGCCAGCAGCTCAACAGGGCTTGGCTCTGGAAACACCATATATTTT
CASSSTGLGSGNTIYF
>TRBV5-6|-|-|TRBJ1-1
TGTGCCAGCAGCTTGTCGTGGTCAGTTAACACTGAAGCTTTCTTT
CASSLSWSVNTEAFF
>TRBV2|-|-|TRBJ2-3
TGTGCCAGCAGCGCCCTTTCGGGGGGCACAGATACGCAGTATTTT
CASSALSGGTDTQYF